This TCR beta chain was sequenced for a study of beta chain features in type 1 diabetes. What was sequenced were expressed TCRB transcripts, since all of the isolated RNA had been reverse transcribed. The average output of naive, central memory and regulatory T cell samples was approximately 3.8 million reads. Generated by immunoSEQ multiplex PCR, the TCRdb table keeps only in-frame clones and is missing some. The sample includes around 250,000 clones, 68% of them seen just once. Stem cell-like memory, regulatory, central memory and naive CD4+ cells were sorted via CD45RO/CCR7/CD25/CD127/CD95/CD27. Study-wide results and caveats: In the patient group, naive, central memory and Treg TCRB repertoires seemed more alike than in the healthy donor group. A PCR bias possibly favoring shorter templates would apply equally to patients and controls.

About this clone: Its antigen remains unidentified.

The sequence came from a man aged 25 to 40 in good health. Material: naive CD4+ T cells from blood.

The CDR3: CASSPRGAGETQYF. The CDR3 DNA reads TGTGCCAGCAGCCCGAGAGGGGCCGGGGAGACCCAGTACTTC. The V gene is TRBV5-8, the J gene TRBJ2-5, with D perhaps matching TRBD1 or TRBD2 (5 bases each). This CDR3 has 14 residues. V was cut by 4 bases and J by 5 bases, with 15 bases left in between. Per germline, CDR1 SGHTS and CDR2 YDEGEE.